This T cell receptor (beta chain) came from a study of T cell repertoires in cytomegalovirus infection. Background on the study: Indications came from public TCR beta signatures; they pointed to CMV infection and to a matching HLA type. Findings and caveats of the study: Cumulative public TCR beta family frequency identified carriers of CMV plus the relevant HLA.

The junction had 5 bases not matched to a gene; V was cut back by 4 bases and J by 4 bases. This CDR3 region has 15 residues. Per germline, CDR1 SGHRS and CDR2 YFSETQ. In the case of this clonotype: No antigen is known for it.

TCRdb redid the calling of the reads with MiXCR, one entry per CDR3 protein. The table has under 300,000 distinct CDR3 sequences, less than 25% seen once. V usage is TRBV5-1 and J usage is TRBJ2-1, with 10 bases matching TRBD2. The clonotype was recovered from a human donor in good health (CMV status not recorded). Some clones in this sample may be carry-over from other donors' samples. Sequenced here: cultured PBMCs, sampled from culture after CMV antigen stimulation. CDR3 residues: CASSPLAGEYNEQFF. CDR3 nucleotide sequence: TGCGCCAGCAGCCCGCTAGCGGGGGAATACAATGAGCAGTTCTTC.